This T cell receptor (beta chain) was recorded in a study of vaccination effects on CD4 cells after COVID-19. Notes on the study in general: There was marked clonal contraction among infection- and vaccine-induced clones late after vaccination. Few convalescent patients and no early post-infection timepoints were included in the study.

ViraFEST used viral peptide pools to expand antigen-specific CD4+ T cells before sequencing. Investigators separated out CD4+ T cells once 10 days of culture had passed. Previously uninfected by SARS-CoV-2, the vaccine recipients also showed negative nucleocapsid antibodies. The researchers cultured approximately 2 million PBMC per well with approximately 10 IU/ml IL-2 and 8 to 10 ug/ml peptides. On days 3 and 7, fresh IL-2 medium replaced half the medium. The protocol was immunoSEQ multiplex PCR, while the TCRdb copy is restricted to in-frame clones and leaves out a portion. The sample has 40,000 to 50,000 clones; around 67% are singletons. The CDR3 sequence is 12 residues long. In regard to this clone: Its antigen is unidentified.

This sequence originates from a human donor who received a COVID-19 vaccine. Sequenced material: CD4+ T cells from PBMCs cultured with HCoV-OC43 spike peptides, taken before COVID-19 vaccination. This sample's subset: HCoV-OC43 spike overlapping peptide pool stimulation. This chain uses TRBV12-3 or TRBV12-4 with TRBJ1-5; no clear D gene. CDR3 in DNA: TGTGGCTCGAGCCCAGTCAATCAGCCCCAGCATTTT. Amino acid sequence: CGSSPVNQPQHF.